Below are 30 T cell receptor beta chains sequenced from a single sample in a study of CD8+ T cells in alopecia areata. The treatment here: oral pan-JAK inhibitor, 5-10 mg twice daily. cDNA serving as the sequencing template came from extracted, reverse transcribed RNA. Clones were sequenced by immunoSEQ multiplex PCR, and TCRdb holds only the in-frame ones, with some missing. This sample has about 110,000 clones, with roughly three fifths found just once. This sample comprised CD4+ T cells sorted from blood, obtained at week 24, from a patient treated with tofacitinib. The receptors originated from a human donor with alopecia areata.

This chain uses TRBV7-2 with TRBJ2-5, with D perhaps TRBD1 or TRBD2 (5 bases each). Germline CDR1 and CDR2: SGHTA and FQGNSA. The CDR3 is 13 residues long. V lost 5 bases, J lost 9 bases, and 16 bases lay in between. CDR3: CASSQQDLRAQYF. Written as DNA, the CDR3 is TGTGCCAGCAGCCAACAGGACCTGAGGGCCCAGTACTTC. The whole variable domain, remainder taken from reference TRBV7-2 and TRBJ2-5, is GAGVSQSPSNKVTEKGKDVELRCDPISGHTALYWYRQSLGQGLEFLIYFQGNSAPDKSGLPSDRFSAERTGGSVSTLTIQRTQQEDSAVYLCASSQQDLRAQYFGPGTRLLVL.

V is TRBV4-2 and J is TRBJ2-3, with 13 bases aligning to TRBD2. CDR1 and CDR2 from the germline V gene are LGHNA and YNFKEQ. The CDR3 sequence is 14 residues long. Losses at the gene ends were 5 bases for V and 4 bases for J; bases not matched to a gene: 0. The chain's CDR3 is CASSTSGGADTQYF. The CDR3 DNA is TGTGCCAGCAGCACTAGCGGGGGGGCAGATACGCAGTATTTT.

The chain uses TRBV30 and TRBJ1-5; no definite D call. Germline loops: CDR1 GTSNPN, CDR2 SVGIG (reference sequence). This CDR3 is built from 13 residues. V was pared by 6 bases and J by 10 bases, with 19 bases between. Here the CDR3 DNA reads TGTGCCTGTTCCTCGGTGGGCGGAGGCCCCCAGCATTTT. Protein product: CACSSVGGGPQHF.

V usage is TRBV4-3 and J usage is TRBJ2-6; no clear D. Deletions cut 1 base from V and 4 bases from J, with 11 bases between. Per germline, CDR1 LGHNA and CDR2 YSLEER. The CDR3 covers 16 residues. The CDR3 loop is CASSQASVPGANVLTF. DNA for the CDR3: TGCGCCAGCAGCCAAGCGTCTGTACCCGGGGCCAACGTCCTGACTTTC.

For the CDR3, the DNA is TGTGCCAGCAGCCCGCGCCTAGCGGGGGGACGTAGCACAGATACGCAGTATTTT. This translates into CASSPRLAGGRSTDTQYF. V gene TRBV7-8 combines with J gene TRBJ2-3; 11 bases map to TRBD2. CDR3 length: 18 residues. Germline-derived CDR1 and CDR2 are SGHVS and FQNEAQ. The V segment lost 5 bases and the J segment 0 bases; nucleotides outside the gene matches: 10.

This chain connects TRBV7-9 to TRBJ2-1; D gene unclear. Per the germline V gene, CDR1 is SEHNR and CDR2 is FQNEAQ (reference sequence). Trimming shortened V by 5 bases and J by 0 bases, and 11 bases separated the two germline ends. This CDR3 contains 15 residues. CDR3 amino acids: CASSPPANSYNEQFF. DNA for the CDR3: TGTGCCAGCAGCCCTCCTGCGAACTCCTACAATGAGCAGTTCTTC.

This chain links TRBV5-1 with TRBJ1-2; possible D gene TRBD1, 6 bases. Trimming cost V 4 bases and J 5 bases, with 9 bases left between them. The CDR3 sequence is 12 residues long. CDR1 is SGHRS, CDR2 YFSETQ, per germline. The CDR3 reads CASSPQGYGYTF. The CDR3 DNA reads as TGCGCCAGCAGCCCCCAGGGGTATGGCTACACCTTC.

This clone was observed once. This chain uses TRBV5-6 with TRBJ2-1; TRBD2 agrees at 7 bases. The V gene end was trimmed by 0 bases and the J gene end by 9 bases; junction bases not matched to a gene: 12. The CDR3 has 16 amino acids. Germline V CDR1 and CDR2: SGHDT, YYEEEE. CDR3 DNA sequence: TGTGCCAGCAGCTTGGTGCGAGCGGGGCTCGGTGGTGAGCAGTTCTTC. Amino acids: CASSLVRAGLGGEQFF.

The gene calls are TRBV30 and TRBJ1-6, with D possibly TRBD1 on 6 matching bases. V shed 3 bases and J shed 5 bases, with 11 bases lying between them. Germline lookup yields CDR1 GTSNPN and CDR2 SVGIG (reference sequence). The CDR3 is 14 amino acids. CDR3 DNA sequence: TGTGCCTGGAGCGGGGGGCTCGATAATTCACCCCTCCACTTT. Translating it yields CAWSGGLDNSPLHF.

This clone appeared once. The chain uses TRBV30 and TRBJ2-3, with a tentative D call TRBD1 (6 bases). The CDR3 spans 12 residues. CDR1 GTSNPN and CDR2 SVGIG come from the germline V gene (reference sequence). V was pared by 2 bases and J by 9 bases, with 12 bases between. The CDR3 DNA is TGTGCCTGGAGTCCACAGGGCGGCACGCAGTATTTT. Translation gives CAWSPQGGTQYF.

This clone came up a few times. The chain recombines TRBV29-1 with TRBJ1-2, with 10 bases fitting TRBD1. The CDR3 runs 12 residues. The trim removed 3 bases at V and 7 bases at J, leaving 2 bases unmatched. The germline V gene has CDR1 SQVTM and CDR2 ANQGSEA. In DNA form, the CDR3 reads TGCAGCGTTGAGACAGGGGGCCTTGGCTACACCTTC. Encoded protein: CSVETGGLGYTF.

The chain employs TRBV27 and TRBJ2-7; TRBD1 matches at 8 bases. The CDR3 is 15 residues long. With V trimmed by 6 bases and J by 3 bases, 10 bases remained unmatched. In germline, CDR1 is MNHEY, CDR2 SMNVEV (reference sequence). CDR3 amino acids: CASRTKTGAFYEQYF. Written as DNA, the CDR3 is TGTGCCAGCAGGACCAAGACAGGGGCGTTCTACGAGCAGTACTTC.

The chain uses TRBV9 and TRBJ2-5; D remains unclear. This CDR3 has 10 amino acids. V was shortened by 5 bases and J by 4 bases, with 3 bases between the two germline ends. Germline-derived CDR1 and CDR2 are SGDLS and YYNGEE. CDR3 protein: CASSGETQYF. The CDR3, as DNA: TGTGCCAGCAGTGGAGAGACCCAGTACTTC. Combining the CDR3 with reference TRBV9 and TRBJ2-5 gives the whole variable domain DSGVTQTPKHLITATGQRVTLRCSPRSGDLSVYWYQQSLDQGLQFLIQYYNGEERAKGNILERFSAQQFPDLHSELNLSSLELGDSALYFCASSGETQYFGPGTRLLVL.

The chain employs TRBV6-6 and TRBJ2-7; D may be TRBD1 (5 bases). Germline V gene sequence: CDR1 MNHNY, CDR2 SVGAGI (reference sequence). V lost 7 bases and J lost 4, with 20 bases in between. This CDR3 contains 15 residues. The CDR3 protein is CASTSPGQGLYEQYF. The CDR3 DNA is TGTGCCAGCACCTCACCTGGACAAGGCCTTTACGAGCAGTACTTC.

V gene TRBV2 combines with J gene TRBJ2-7; D is perhaps TRBD2 (5 bases). The germline V gene encodes CDR1 SNHLY and CDR2 FYNNEI. V was trimmed by 4 bases and J by 6 bases, leaving 16 bases between them. CDR3 length: 14 residues. The CDR3 nucleotides are TGTGCCAGCAGTGTGTCGGGAATCGAGTCCGAGCAGTACTTC. Translation: CASSVSGIESEQYF. Supplemented by reference TRBV2 and TRBJ2-7, the full variable domain reads EPEVTQTPSHQVTQMGQEVILRCVPISNHLYFYWYRQILGQKVEFLVSFYNNEISEKSEIFDDQFSVERPDGSNFTLKIRSTKLEDSAMYFCASSVSGIESEQYFGPGTRLTVT.

The gene calls are TRBV6-5 and TRBJ2-6; D may be TRBD1 or TRBD2 (6 bases each). The V and J ends lost 8 bases and 4 bases respectively, with 15 bases between them. This CDR3 is 15 amino acids long. Looked up from germline, CDR1 is MNHEY and CDR2 is SVGAGI. The CDR3 spells CASRRGLGGANVLTF. DNA of the CDR3: TGTGCCAGCCGTCGGGGGCTAGGAGGGGCCAACGTCCTGACTTTC.

The J gene is TRBJ2-3, the V gene TRBV4-3; weak D call: TRBD2 (5 bases). The CDR3 contains 16 residues. Trimming took 0 bases from V and 6 from J, leaving 16 bases between them. The germline V gene has CDR1 LGHNA and CDR2 YSLEER. The CDR3 loop reads CASSQDASARGDTQYF. For the CDR3, the DNA is TGCGCCAGCAGCCAAGATGCAAGCGCCCGCGGGGATACGCAGTATTTT.

Written as DNA, the CDR3 is TGTGCCAGCAGCTTGGACGAGGGAAACTATAATTCACCCCTCCACTTT. It is translated as CASSLDEGNYNSPLHF. The chain links TRBV5-6 to TRBJ1-6; D remains unclear. Trimming shortened V by 0 bases and J by 3 bases, and 10 bases separated the two germline ends. The CDR3 is 16 amino acids. Germline loops: CDR1 SGHDT, CDR2 YYEEEE.

This clone was seen only a few times. The chain employs TRBV20-1 and TRBJ1-2; no firm D call. Germline V gene data show CDR1 as DFQATT and CDR2 as SNEGSKA (reference sequence). With 3 bases removed from V and 4 bases from J, the gap between germline ends came to 6 bases. The CDR3 runs to 11 residues. The CDR3 nucleotides read TGCAGTGCTAGCCGGGTCTATGGCTACACCTTC. Encoded protein: CSASRVYGYTF.

The rearrangement links TRBV10-2 to TRBJ2-5; D might be TRBD1 (6 bases). Matching the DNA end better, TRBJ2-7 makes the J call doubtful. Germline V lookup: CDR1 WSHSY, CDR2 SAAADI. This CDR3 is built from 15 residues. CDR3 in DNA: TGCGCCAGCCAAGATCCGGGACACTCCTTTCGCGAGCAGTACTTC. The encoded protein is CASQDPGHSFREQYF.

This clone was found a few times. The chain combines TRBV5-6 with TRBJ1-2; 8 bases are shared with TRBD1. With V trimmed by 0 bases and J by 6 bases, 7 bases remained unmatched. Looked up from germline, CDR1 is SGHDT and CDR2 is YYEEEE. This CDR3 is built from 15 residues. CDR3 loop: CASSLGAGGNDGYTF. CDR3 sequence (DNA): TGTGCCAGCAGCTTGGGGGCAGGGGGCAACGATGGCTACACCTTC.

This clone was counted a few times. The gene calls are TRBV25-1 and TRBJ1-2; no firm D call. The length of the CDR3 is 14 residues. Germline loops: CDR1 MGHDK, CDR2 SYGVNS. V dropped 2 bases and J dropped 2 bases, with 9 bases sitting between them. The CDR3 protein is CASSERGYNYGYTF. As DNA, the CDR3 is TGTGCCAGCAGTGAACGGGGATACAACTATGGCTACACCTTC.

The gene calls are TRBV29-1 and TRBJ1-1, with D perhaps TRBD1 (5 bases). CDR3 length: 12 residues. The V gene's germline CDR1 is SQVTM and CDR2 ANQGSEA. Trimming left V 7 bases short and J 4 bases short, with 13 bases between. CDR3 amino acids: CSAHGTSTEAFF. The CDR3 DNA reads TGCAGCGCCCATGGGACCTCCACTGAAGCTTTCTTT. The full variable domain, completed using reference TRBV29-1 and TRBJ1-1, is SAVISQKPSRDICQRGTSLTIQCQVDSQVTMMFWYRQQPGQSLTLIATANQGSEATYESGFVIDKFPISRPNLTFSTLTVSNMSPEDSSIYLCSAHGTSTEAFFGQGTRLTVV.

The gene calls are TRBV27 and TRBJ1-2, with D hard to call. This CDR3 contains 11 residues. Germline-derived CDR1 and CDR2 are MNHEY and SMNVEV (reference sequence). V lost 3 bases and J lost 5, with 4 bases in between. The CDR3 reads CASSFSYGYTF. CDR3 nucleotide sequence: TGTGCCAGCAGTTTCTCGTATGGCTACACCTTC.

The chain combines TRBV6-5 with TRBJ1-6; D is possibly TRBD1 (5 bases). CDR1 and CDR2 from the germline V gene are MNHEY and SVGAGI. Trimming removed 5 bases at V and 9 bases at J, with 11 bases between. The CDR3 spans 13 residues. CDR3: CASSRRGISPLHF. In DNA, the CDR3 is TGTGCCAGCAGTCGTAGGGGTATTTCACCCCTCCACTTT.

This chain links TRBV30 with TRBJ1-1; D is possibly TRBD1 (6 bases). The V end was cut by 4 bases, the J end by 5 bases, with 11 bases between. The CDR3 is 12 amino acids. The germline V gene encodes CDR1 GTSNPN and CDR2 SVGIG (reference sequence). The CDR3 DNA reads TGTGCCTGGAAACAGGGCAGAACTGAAGCTTTCTTT. Residues: CAWKQGRTEAFF.

This rearrangement joins TRBV4-3 to TRBJ2-1; D unresolved. CDR1 is LGHNA and CDR2 is YSLEER in the germline V gene. The CDR3 consists of 15 residues. The V and J ends lost 0 bases and 4 bases respectively, with 10 bases between them. The CDR3 is CASSQDVNSYNEQFF. The DNA for the CDR3 is TGCGCCAGCAGCCAAGATGTAAACAGTTACAATGAGCAGTTCTTC.

This chain connects TRBV30 to TRBJ1-1; no clear D. The CDR3 is 13 amino acids. The germline CDR1 and CDR2 sequences are GTSNPN and SVGIG (reference sequence). Trimming left V 0 bases short and J 7 bases short, with 12 bases between. CDR3 residues: CAWSVPVVDEAFF. CDR3 sequence (DNA): TGTGCCTGGAGTGTACCTGTCGTGGATGAAGCTTTCTTT.

The chain is built from TRBV11-2 and TRBJ2-4; a possible D gene is TRBD1 (6 bases). This CDR3 spans 14 amino acids. Germline V gene data show CDR1 as SGHAT and CDR2 as FQNNGV. Trimming took 4 bases from V and 9 from J, leaving 16 bases between them. CDR3 sequence reads: CASSSLQGFGIQYF. CDR3 sequence (DNA): TGTGCCAGCAGCTCTCTACAGGGTTTCGGCATTCAGTACTTC.

The rearrangement joins TRBV5-6 to TRBJ1-2; D gene unclear. CDR3 length: 13 residues. CDR1 and CDR2 (germline): SGHDT, YYEEEE. Between the trimmed V and J ends, which lost 4 bases and 2 bases, there was a span of 9 bases. The CDR3 DNA reads as TGTGCCAGCAGCCCTGGTGGGAACTATGGCTACACCTTC. Protein sequence: CASSPGGNYGYTF.